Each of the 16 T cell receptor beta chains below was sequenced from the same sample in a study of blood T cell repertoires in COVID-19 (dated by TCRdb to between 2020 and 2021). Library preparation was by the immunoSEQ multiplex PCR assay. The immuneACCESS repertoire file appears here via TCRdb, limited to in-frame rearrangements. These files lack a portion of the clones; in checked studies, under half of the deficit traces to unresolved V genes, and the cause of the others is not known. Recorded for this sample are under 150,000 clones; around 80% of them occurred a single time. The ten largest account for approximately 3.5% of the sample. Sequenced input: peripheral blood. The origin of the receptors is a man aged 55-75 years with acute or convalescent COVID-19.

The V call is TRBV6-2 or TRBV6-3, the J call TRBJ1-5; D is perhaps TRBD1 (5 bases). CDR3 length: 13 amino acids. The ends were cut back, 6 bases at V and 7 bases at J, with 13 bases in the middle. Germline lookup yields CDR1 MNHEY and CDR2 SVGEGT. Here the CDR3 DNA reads TGTGCCAGCAGCCTCACCAGGGCCCAGCCCCAGCATTTT. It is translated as CASSLTRAQPQHF.

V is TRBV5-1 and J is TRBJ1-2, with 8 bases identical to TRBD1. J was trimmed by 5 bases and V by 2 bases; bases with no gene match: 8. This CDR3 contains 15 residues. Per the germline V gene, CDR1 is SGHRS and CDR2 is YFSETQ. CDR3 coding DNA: TGCGCCAGCAGCTTTCAGGGGGCTGTATGGTATGGCTACACCTTC. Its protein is CASSFQGAVWYGYTF.

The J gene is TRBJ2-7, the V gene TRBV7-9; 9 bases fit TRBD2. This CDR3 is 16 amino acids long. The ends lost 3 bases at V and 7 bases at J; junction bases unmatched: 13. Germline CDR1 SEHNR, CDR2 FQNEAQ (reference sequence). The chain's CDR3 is CASSFPTAGGTWEQYF. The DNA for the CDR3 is TGTGCCAGCAGCTTCCCTACAGCGGGAGGTACTTGGGAGCAGTACTTC.

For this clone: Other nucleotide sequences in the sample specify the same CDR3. In nucleotides, the CDR3 is TGTGCCAGCTCACCCCCCGGGGGCTACGAGCAGTACTTC. It is translated as CASSPPGGYEQYF. The rearrangement links TRBV18 to TRBJ2-7; maybe TRBD2 (6 bases). The CDR3 has 13 amino acids. CDR1 and CDR2 (germline): KGHSH, LQKENI. With 3 bases removed from V and 3 bases from J, the gap between germline ends came to 9 bases.

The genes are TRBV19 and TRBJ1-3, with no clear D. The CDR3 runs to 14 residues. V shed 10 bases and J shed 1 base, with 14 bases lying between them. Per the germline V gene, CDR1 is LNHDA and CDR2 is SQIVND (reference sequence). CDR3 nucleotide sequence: TGTGCCATCCTCCCTTACAGTTCTGGAAACACCATATATTTT. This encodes CAILPYSSGNTIYF.

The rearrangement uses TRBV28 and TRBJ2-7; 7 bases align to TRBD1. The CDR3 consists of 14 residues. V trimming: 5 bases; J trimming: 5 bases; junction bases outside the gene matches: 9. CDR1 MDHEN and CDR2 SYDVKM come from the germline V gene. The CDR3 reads CASSRWTGRDEQYF. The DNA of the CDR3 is TGTGCCAGCAGTAGATGGACAGGCAGGGACGAGCAGTACTTC. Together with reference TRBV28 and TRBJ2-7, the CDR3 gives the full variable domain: DVKVTQSSRYLVKRTGEKVFLECVQDMDHENMFWYRQDPGLGLRLIYFSYDVKMKEKGDIPEGYSVSREKKERFSLILESASTNQTSMYLCASSRWTGRDEQYFGPGTRLTVT.

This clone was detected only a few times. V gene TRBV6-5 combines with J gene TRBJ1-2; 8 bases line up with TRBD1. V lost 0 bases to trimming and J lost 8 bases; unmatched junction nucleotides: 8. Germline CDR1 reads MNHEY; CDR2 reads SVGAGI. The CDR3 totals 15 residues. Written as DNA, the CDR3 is TGTGCCAGCAGTTACTCTCTCCAGGGGGCGGGAGGCTACACCTTC. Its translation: CASSYSLQGAGGYTF.

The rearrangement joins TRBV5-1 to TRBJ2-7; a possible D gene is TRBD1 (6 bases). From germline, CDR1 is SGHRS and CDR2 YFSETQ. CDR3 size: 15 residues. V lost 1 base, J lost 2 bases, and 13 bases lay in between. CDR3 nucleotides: TGCGCCAGCAGCTTGTCACGGGACATACCCTACGAGCAGTACTTC. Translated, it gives CASSLSRDIPYEQYF.

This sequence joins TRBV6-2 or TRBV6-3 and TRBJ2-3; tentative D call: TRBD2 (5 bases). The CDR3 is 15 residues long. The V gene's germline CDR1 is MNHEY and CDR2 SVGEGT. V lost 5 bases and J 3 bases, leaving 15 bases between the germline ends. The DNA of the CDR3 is TGTGCCAGCAGTATCGCCACCGGAGGTACAGATACGCAGTATTTT. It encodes CASSIATGGTDTQYF.

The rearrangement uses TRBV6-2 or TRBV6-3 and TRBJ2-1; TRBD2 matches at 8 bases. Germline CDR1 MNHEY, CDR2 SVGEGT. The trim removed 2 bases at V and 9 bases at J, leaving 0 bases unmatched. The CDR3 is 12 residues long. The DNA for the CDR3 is TGTGCCAGCAGTTACAGCGGGGGTGAGCAGTTCTTC. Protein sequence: CASSYSGGEQFF.

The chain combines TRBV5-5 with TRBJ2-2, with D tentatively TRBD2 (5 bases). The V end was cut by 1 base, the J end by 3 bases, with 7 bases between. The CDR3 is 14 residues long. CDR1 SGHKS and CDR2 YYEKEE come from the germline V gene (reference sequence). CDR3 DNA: TGTGCCAGCAGCTTGACTAGTGACACCGGGGAGCTGTTTTTT. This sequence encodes CASSLTSDTGELFF. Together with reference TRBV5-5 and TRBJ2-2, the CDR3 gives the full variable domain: DAGVTQSPTHLIKTRGQQVTLRCSPISGHKSVSWYQQVLGQGPQFIFQYYEKEERGRGNFPDRFSARQFPNYSSELNVNALLLGDSALYLCASSLTSDTGELFFGEGSRLTVL.

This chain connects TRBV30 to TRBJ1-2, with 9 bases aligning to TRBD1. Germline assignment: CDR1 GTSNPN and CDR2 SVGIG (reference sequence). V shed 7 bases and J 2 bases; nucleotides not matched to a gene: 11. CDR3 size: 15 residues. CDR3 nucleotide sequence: TGTGCCTCGTCTCTCCGGGACAGGGTCAACTATGGCTACACCTTC. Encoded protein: CASSLRDRVNYGYTF.

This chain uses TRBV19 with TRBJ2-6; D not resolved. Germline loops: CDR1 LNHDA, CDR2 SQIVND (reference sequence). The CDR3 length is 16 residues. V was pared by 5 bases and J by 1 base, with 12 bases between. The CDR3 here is CASSVQTGSGANVLTF. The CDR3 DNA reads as TGTGCCAGTAGTGTCCAGACCGGGTCTGGGGCCAACGTCCTGACTTTC.

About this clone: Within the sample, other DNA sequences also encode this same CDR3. DNA for the CDR3: TGCGCCAGCAGCTTGGGGACAGGGGGCGATGAGCAGTTCTTC. It is translated as CASSLGTGGDEQFF. The rearrangement links TRBV5-1 to TRBJ2-1, with 11 bases identical to TRBD1. Trimming removed 0 bases from V and 8 bases from J; junction bases left unmatched: 1. Germline V gene lookup returns CDR1 SGHRS and CDR2 YFSETQ. This CDR3 spans 14 amino acids. Drawing the rest from reference TRBV5-1 and TRBJ2-1, the complete variable domain is KAGVTQTPRYLIKTRGQQVTLSCSPISGHRSVSWYQQTPGQGLQFLFEYFSETQRNKGNFPGRFSGRQFSNSRSEMNVSTLELGDSALYLCASSLGTGGDEQFFGPGTRLTVL.

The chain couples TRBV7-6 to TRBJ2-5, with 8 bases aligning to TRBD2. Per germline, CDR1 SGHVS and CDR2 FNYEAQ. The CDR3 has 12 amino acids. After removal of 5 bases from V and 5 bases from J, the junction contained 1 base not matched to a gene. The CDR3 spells CASSRGGETQYF. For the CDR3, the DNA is TGTGCCAGCAGCCGCGGGGGGGAGACCCAGTACTTC.

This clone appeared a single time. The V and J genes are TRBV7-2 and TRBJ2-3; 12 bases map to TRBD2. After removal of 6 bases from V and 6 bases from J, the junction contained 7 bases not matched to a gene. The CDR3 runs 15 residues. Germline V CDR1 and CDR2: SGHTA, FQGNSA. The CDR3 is CASSLAGGPRDTQYF. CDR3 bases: TGTGCCAGCAGTCTAGCGGGAGGGCCCAGGGATACGCAGTATTTT.